These T cell receptor beta chains were read from a single sample in a study of OX40 agonist ivuxolimab in advanced cancers. Method: immunoSEQ multiplex PCR; TCRdb's copy keeps in-frame clones and lacks some. The table shows 75,000 to 100,000 clones, with approximately 91% occurring only once. The sequencing here drew on CD4+ or CD8+ T cells sorted from blood, taken in a trial of the OX40 agonist ivuxolimab. The receptors shown here come from an adult with an advanced solid tumor such as melanoma, head and neck, liver or kidney cancer. Each CDR3 is given with its conserved first and last residue. A D gene is named only where the DNA matches it firmly. Part of the rows lack a size; the others show once, few, many or a class for expanded clones.

size,J,D,V,DNA,CDR3
.,TRBJ2-1,.,TRBV18,TGTGCCAGCTCGGACGTATACAATGAGCAGTTCTTC,CASSDVYNEQFF
.,TRBJ2-1,TRBD1,TRBV4-3,TGCGCCAGCAGCCAAGGGGGGGCCCGGACAGGGGACAATGAGCAGTTCTTC,CASSQGGARTGDNEQFF
.,TRBJ2-2,TRBD2,TRBV7-2,TGTGCCAGCAGCTTAGCTAGCGGGGGAACCTGGGGCGGGGAGCTGTTTTTT,CASSLASGGTWGGELFF
.,TRBJ1-2,.,TRBV20-1,TGCAGTGACCTGACACTCGGTTCCTACACCTTC,CSDLTLGSYTF
.,TRBJ2-1,.,TRBV2,TGTGCCAGCAGCCAAGAGACGTACAATGAGCAGTTCTTC,CASSQETYNEQFF
.,TRBJ1-1,.,TRBV18,TGTGCCAGCTCACCAGTAAGCGCAGGACTGAACACTGAAGCTTTCTTT,CASSPVSAGLNTEAFF
.,TRBJ2-7,TRBD2,TRBV6-6,TGTGCCAGCAGTTACTCGGCTAGCGGGTTCTACGAGCAGTACTTC,CASSYSASGFYEQYF
.,TRBJ2-1,.,TRBV30,TGTGCCTGGAGTTTGGGAGGACATGAGCAGTTCTTC,CAWSLGGHEQFF
.,TRBJ1-1,.,TRBV6-1,TGTGCCAGCAGTGAAAGGTTCCTCGAAGGGAACACTGAAGCTTTCTTT,CASSERFLEGNTEAFF
.,TRBJ2-2,TRBD2,TRBV7-3,TGTGCCAGCAGCTCCCTTTACCCTGGCGGGGGAGGCACCGGGGAGCTGTTTTTT,CASSSLYPGGGGTGELFF
.,TRBJ2-7,.,TRBV23-1,TGCGCCAGCAGTCAATCGAATTGGGCGCATTCCTACGAGCAGTACTTC,CASSQSNWAHSYEQYF
.,TRBJ2-1,.,TRBV6-1,TGTGCCAGCAGATTTCTAGACTACAATGAGCAGTTCTTC,CASRFLDYNEQFF
.,TRBJ2-5,.,TRBV9,TGTGCCAGCAGCCCCTCCCCCAACGGGGGCTCCGAGACCCAGTACTTC,CASSPSPNGGSETQYF
.,TRBJ2-5,TRBD2,TRBV18,TGTGCCAGCTCACCGGGACTAGCGGTACAAGAGACCCAGTACTTC,CASSPGLAVQETQYF
.,TRBJ1-6,.,TRBV6-1,TGTGCCAGCAACTGGGAAGGTCCTAGAACACCCCTCCACTTT,CASNWEGPRTPLHF
.,TRBJ1-1,.,TRBV10-3,TGTGCCATCAGTGAGACCAGGGGAGACACTGAAGCTTTCTTT,CAISETRGDTEAFF
.,TRBJ2-7,.,TRBV30,TGTGCCGGGGGGCACAGGGACTACGAGCAGTACTTC,CAGGHRDYEQYF
.,TRBJ2-7,TRBD1,TRBV27,TGTGCCAGCTGGGACAGGGTAAGGAACGAGCAGTACTTC,CASWDRVRNEQYF
.,TRBJ1-6,TRBD1,TRBV2,TGTGCCAGCAGTGATCTACAGGGGGCTTCACCCCTCCACTTT,CASSDLQGASPLHF
.,TRBJ2-2,TRBD1,TRBV18,TGTGCCAGCTCACCACCGGGCCAAGGGGGCTTGACCGGGGAGCTGTTTTTT,CASSPPGQGGLTGELFF
few,TRBJ1-5,TRBD1,TRBV19,TGTGCCAGTAGTATAGGAAGGGCAGGGGGCAAAGGGGGACAGCCCCAGCATTTT,CASSIGRAGGKGGQPQHF
.,TRBJ1-4,.,TRBV2,TGTGCCAGCAGTGGAAATGCGGAGGAAAAACTGTTTTTT,CASSGNAEEKLFF
.,TRBJ1-4,.,TRBV28,TGTGCCAGCAGTTTAACGGAGTCTGAAAAACTGTTTTTT,CASSLTESEKLFF
few,TRBJ2-7,TRBD2,TRBV11-2,TGTGCCAGCAGAAAAAGCGGGGGGACGATCTCCTACGAGCAGTACTTC,CASRKSGGTISYEQYF
once,TRBJ2-5,TRBD1,TRBV7-6,TGTGCCAGCAGCTTAGCGCTAGGGGGCGGGGAGACCCAGTACTTC,CASSLALGGGETQYF
.,TRBJ2-2,TRBD1,TRBV28,TGTGCCAGCAGTGAGATCGCCGGGACAGGGAACACCGGGGAGCTGTTTTTT,CASSEIAGTGNTGELFF
.,TRBJ1-2,.,TRBV25-1,TGTGCCAGCGGAGTCTCGGGTTATAGTGGCTACACCTTC,CASGVSGYSGYTF
.,TRBJ2-7,TRBD1,TRBV9,TGTGCCAGCAGCGTAGGCCAGGGGGTCCACGAGCAGTACTTC,CASSVGQGVHEQYF
.,TRBJ2-7,.,TRBV4-1,TGCGCCAGCAGCCAAGAATACGAGCAGTACTTC,CASSQEYEQYF